This T cell receptor (beta chain) derives from a study of cytomegalovirus exposure and HLA in healthy donors. The ends lost 2 bases at V and 7 bases at J; junction bases unmatched: 3. CDR1 SSHAT and CDR2 FNYEAQ come from the germline V gene (reference sequence). The CDR3 totals 15 residues. Regarding the study as a whole: Clonal expansion, a later analysis showed, was greater in HLA-associated TCR beta chains than in equally common others. A later analysis found TCR association rates differed by HLA locus, highest for DRB1 and lowest for HLA-C.

The PCR ran on 60 Vbeta and 13 Jbeta primers. Using immunoSEQ multiplex PCR, the repertoire was profiled, and TCRdb retains in-frame clones only, with some absent. The sample lists fewer than 140,000 clones; about 81% were seen once. About this clone: Antigen: not known.

Sequencing used PBMCs. The TCR was taken from a male donor in good health and CMV-seropositive. This chain uses TRBV7-7 with TRBJ2-2; TRBD2 agrees at 11 bases. The CDR3 is CASSLLTSGNGELFF. DNA of the CDR3: TGTGCCAGCAGCTTACTGACTAGCGGGAACGGGGAGCTGTTTTTT.